This T cell receptor beta chain was obtained from a study of T cells in Graves' hyperthyroidism and ophthalmopathy. A few counts support this clonotype. Antigen: not known. Germline assignment: CDR1 GTSNPN and CDR2 SVGIG (reference sequence). The CDR3 runs 11 residues. V was trimmed by 0 bases and J by 4 bases, leaving 4 bases between them. Study conclusions and caveats: The model anticipated ophthalmopathy a median around six months pre-onset. By a 13 V-J model, ophthalmopathy was set apart from stable hyperthyroidism. Clonotypes that were expanded in thyroid above 0.001 mostly appeared in blood too.

What was amplified from RNA transcripts were TCR beta CDR3 regions. Researchers ran a first-round RT-PCR on the TCR CDR3 using the HTBI primer set. A single record per CDR3 protein comes from TCRdb applying MiXCR to the multiplex PCR reads. The top ten clones hold around 8% of a sample with 530,000 or so distinct CDR3 sequences, 40% to 55% of them seen once. No progression to ophthalmopathy during 18 months of follow-up defined stable disease. The chain is built from TRBV30 and TRBJ2-7; D is undetermined. The TCR was taken from a woman between 18 and 29 years old with Graves' hyperthyroidism. Sequencing was carried out using peripheral blood or thyroid tissue (not recorded which). CDR3 bases: TGTGCCTGGAGTGTATTTTACGAGCAGTACTTC. It codes for CAWSVFYEQYF.